The 8 T cell receptor beta chains in this list originate from one sample, sequenced in a study of follicular helper T cells after annual influenza vaccination. Here immunoSEQ multiplex PCR was the method, and the copy in TCRdb shows in-frame clones only, minus some. This table has about 11,000 clones, about 82% appearing once. Sequenced here: CXCR5- memory CD4+ T cells sorted from blood, sampled 6 weeks after influenza vaccination. These receptors were obtained from an adult who received the influenza vaccine.

The rearrangement links TRBV7-2 to TRBJ1-5; TRBD1 might be the D (5 bases). The V end lost 5 bases, the J end lost 7 bases, and 15 bases lay between the germline ends. Germline lookup yields CDR1 SGHTA and CDR2 FQGNSA. The CDR3 is made up of 14 amino acids. The CDR3 coding sequence is TGTGCCAGCAGCCCCCTTCGGCGGGACCAGCCCCAGCATTTT. This translates into CASSPLRRDQPQHF.

The V call is TRBV6-6, the J call TRBJ1-6, with D unresolved. V shed 5 bases and J shed 14 bases, with 16 bases lying between them. This CDR3 is built from 13 residues. CDR1 is MNHNY, CDR2 SVGAGI, per germline (reference sequence). The CDR3, as DNA: TGTGCCAGCAGTCCCGTGGGTCGGGCGTCCCTCCACTTT. The encoded protein is CASSPVGRASLHF.

The V gene is TRBV6-6, the J gene TRBJ1-1; TRBD1 might be the D (5 bases). Trimming removed 2 bases from V and 1 base from J, with 8 bases in between. CDR1 is MNHNY, CDR2 SVGAGI, per germline (reference sequence). The CDR3 runs to 14 residues. This CDR3 reads CASSYGGGNTEAFF. The CDR3 DNA reads as TGTGCCAGCAGTTACGGGGGAGGGAACACTGAAGCTTTCTTT.

The chain carries TRBV29-1 and TRBJ2-4; 10 nucleotides align to TRBD1. Germline values: CDR1 SQVTM, CDR2 ANQGSEA. The CDR3 runs 15 residues. V lost 0 bases and J lost 6; bases outside the gene matches: 5. The DNA of the CDR3 is TGCAGCGTTGAAGATCGCGGGACAGGGGTAAACATTCAGTACTTC. Translated, it gives CSVEDRGTGVNIQYF.

The genes are TRBV5-4 and TRBJ2-2, with D uncertain. This CDR3 has 14 residues. Germline CDR1 and CDR2: SGHNT and YYREEE (reference sequence). Trimming removed 3 bases from V and 6 bases from J, with 12 bases in between. The chain's CDR3 is CASSSLGPAGELFF. The CDR3 DNA follows: TGTGCCAGCAGCTCCCTAGGGCCAGCCGGGGAGCTGTTTTTT.

This clone is deemed medium-sized. This chain uses TRBV19 with TRBJ1-2, with TRBD1 matching 10 bases. J gave up 8 bases and V 5 bases, and 8 bases lay outside the gene matches. This CDR3 has 14 residues. The germline V gene encodes CDR1 LNHDA and CDR2 SQIVND (reference sequence). In nucleotides, the CDR3 is TGTGCCAGTAGTGTCGACAGGGGGCAAGACGGCTACACCTTC. It specifies CASSVDRGQDGYTF.

CDR3 sequence (DNA): TGTGCCAGCAGCTGGGACAGGGGGCAAGGCTACACCTTC. Translated, it gives CASSWDRGQGYTF. The rearrangement uses TRBV5-4 and TRBJ1-2; TRBD1 matches at 12 bases. Germline lookup yields CDR1 SGHNT and CDR2 YYREEE (reference sequence). With 3 bases clipped from V and 8 bases from J, the junction kept 2 bases outside the gene matches. The CDR3 spans 13 residues.

The chain uses TRBV14 and TRBJ2-1, with 8 bases identical to TRBD2. Trimming took 0 bases from V and 15 from J; bases not matched to a gene: 13. Per the germline V gene, CDR1 is SGHDN and CDR2 is FVKESK. This CDR3 is 15 amino acids long. The CDR3 bases are TGTGCCAGCAGCCAAGAGGTTGGACTAGCATCCCGAGCGTTCTTC. Protein product: CASSQEVGLASRAFF.